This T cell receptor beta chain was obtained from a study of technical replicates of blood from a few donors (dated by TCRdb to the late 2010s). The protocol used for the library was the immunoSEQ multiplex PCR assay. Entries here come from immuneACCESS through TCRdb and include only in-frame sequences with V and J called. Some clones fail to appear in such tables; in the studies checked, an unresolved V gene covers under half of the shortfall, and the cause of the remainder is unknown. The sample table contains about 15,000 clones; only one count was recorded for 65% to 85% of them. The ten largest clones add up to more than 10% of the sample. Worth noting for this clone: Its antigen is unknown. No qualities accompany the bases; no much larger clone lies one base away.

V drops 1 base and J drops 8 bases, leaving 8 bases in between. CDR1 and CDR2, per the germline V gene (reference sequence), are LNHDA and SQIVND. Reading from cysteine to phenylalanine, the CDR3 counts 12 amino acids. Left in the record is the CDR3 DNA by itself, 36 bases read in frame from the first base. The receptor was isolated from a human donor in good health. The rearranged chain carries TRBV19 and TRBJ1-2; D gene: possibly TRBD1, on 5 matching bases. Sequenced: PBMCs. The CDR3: CASSIGGGGYTF. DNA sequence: TGTGCCAGTAGTATAGGCGGGGGAGGCTACACCTTC. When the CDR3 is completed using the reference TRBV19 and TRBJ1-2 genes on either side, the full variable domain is DGGITQSPKYLFRKEGQNVTLSCEQNLNHDAMYWYRQDPGQGLRLIYYSQIVNDFQKGDIAEGYSVSREKKESFPLTVTSAQKNPTAFYLCASSIGGGGYTFGSGTRLTVV.